This paragraph reports one T cell receptor beta chain. Its target is unknown. This entry comes from a study of T cells in localized non-small cell lung cancer. Study conclusions and caveats: With higher T cell density in blood came longer overall survival.

Profiled with immunoSEQ multiplex PCR; TCRdb holds only in-frame clones, not every one. The sample consists of 75,000 to 80,000 clones, around 84% of them appearing once. The CDR3 runs 16 residues. With V trimmed by 4 bases and J by 1 base, 9 bases remained unmatched. Germline loops: CDR1 LNHDA, CDR2 SQIVND (reference sequence). The clonotype comes from a female donor of 60 years or more with stage I lung adenocarcinoma. The chain is built from TRBV19 and TRBJ1-1, with 7 nucleotides matching TRBD1. This material consisted of peripheral blood, taken before any cancer treatment. CDR3 bases: TGTGCCAGTAGTAGAACCTTGACAGGGAGGAACACTGAAGCTTTCTTT. Its translation: CASSRTLTGRNTEAFF.